Listed here are 4 T cell receptor beta chains from one sample, sequenced in a study of T cells in Graves' hyperthyroidism and ophthalmopathy. RNA transcripts provided the source from which TCR beta CDR3 regions were amplified. The TCR CDR3 first-round RT-PCR relied on the HTBI primer set. TCRdb called the multiplex PCR reads again in MiXCR, with one record for every CDR3 protein. The sample holds under 350,000 distinct CDR3 sequences; roughly 13% are singletons and the top ten take roughly 7.9%. Material for sequencing was blood. These receptors were taken from a woman in her thirties or forties with Graves' hyperthyroidism.

Note on this clonotype: A much larger clonotype is one base distant, so this may be a read error. V usage is TRBV2 and J usage is TRBJ2-4, with a weak D call TRBD1 (6 bases). This CDR3 has 17 residues. Germline V CDR1 and CDR2: SNHLY, FYNNEI. Between the trimmed V and J ends, which lost 6 bases and 8 bases, there was a span of 26 bases. The CDR3 protein is CASSFRTDGGLSYIQYF. As DNA, the CDR3 is TGTGCCAGCAGCTTCCGGACAGATGGTGGGCTAAGTTACATTCAGTACTTC.

This clonotype appeared many times. The V call is TRBV7-2, the J call TRBJ2-1, with TRBD2 as a possible D gene (5 bases). Trimming took 5 bases from V and 10 from J, leaving 18 bases between them. Looked up from germline, CDR1 is SGHTA and CDR2 is FQGNSA. CDR3 size: 14 residues. CDR3 region: CASSIRTPSSEQFF. The CDR3 DNA sequence: TGTGCCAGCAGCATACGGACTCCAAGCTCGGAGCAGTTCTTC.

The chain couples TRBV25-1 to TRBJ1-3, with D perhaps matching TRBD1 (5 bases). CDR1 MGHDK and CDR2 SYGVNS come from the germline V gene. CDR3 length: 16 residues. Trimming pared 2 bases from V and 0 bases from J, leaving 11 bases between. CDR3 amino acids: CASSEGGANSGNTIYF. The CDR3 coding sequence is TGTGCCAGCAGTGAAGGAGGGGCCAACTCTGGAAACACCATATATTTT.

This clonotype was seen ten or more times. The chain is built from TRBV7-6 and TRBJ2-1, with 11 bases aligning to TRBD2. V trimming: 5 bases; J trimming: 5 bases; junction bases outside the gene matches: 2. CDR1 SGHVS and CDR2 FNYEAQ come from the germline V gene. The CDR3 spans 14 residues. CDR3 loop: CASSRLAGNNEQFF. In nucleotides, the CDR3 is TGTGCCAGCAGCCGACTAGCGGGGAACAATGAGCAGTTCTTC.